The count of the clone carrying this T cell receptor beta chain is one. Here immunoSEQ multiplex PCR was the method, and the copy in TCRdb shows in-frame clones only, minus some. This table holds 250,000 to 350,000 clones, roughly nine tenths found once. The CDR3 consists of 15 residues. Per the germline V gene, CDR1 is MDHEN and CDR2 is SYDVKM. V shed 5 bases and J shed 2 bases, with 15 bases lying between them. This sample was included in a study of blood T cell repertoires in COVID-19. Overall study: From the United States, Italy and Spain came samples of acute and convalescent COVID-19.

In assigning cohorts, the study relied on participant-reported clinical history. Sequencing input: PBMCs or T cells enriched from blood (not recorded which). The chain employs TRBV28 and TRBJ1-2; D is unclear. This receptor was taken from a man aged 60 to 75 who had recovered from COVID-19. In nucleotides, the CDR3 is TGTGCCAGCAGTGGAAAGGAGGGCGGGAACTATGGCTACACCTTC. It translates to CASSGKEGGNYGYTF.